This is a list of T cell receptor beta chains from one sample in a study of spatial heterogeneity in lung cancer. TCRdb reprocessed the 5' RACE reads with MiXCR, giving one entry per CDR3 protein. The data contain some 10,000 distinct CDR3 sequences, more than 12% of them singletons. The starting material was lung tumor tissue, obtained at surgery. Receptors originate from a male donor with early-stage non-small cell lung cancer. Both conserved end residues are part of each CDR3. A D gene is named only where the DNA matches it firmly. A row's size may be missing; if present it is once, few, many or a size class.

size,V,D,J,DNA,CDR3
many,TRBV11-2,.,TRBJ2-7,TGTGCCAGCAGCTTAGGACAGGTGGACTACGAGCAGTACTTC,CASSLGQVDYEQYF
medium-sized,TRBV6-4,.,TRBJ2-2,TGTGCCAGCAGCCTACTAGGAAACACCGGGGAGCTGTTTTTT,CASSLLGNTGELFF
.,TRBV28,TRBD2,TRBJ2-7,TGTGCCAGCAGTTTCGGACTAGCGGGACGCTACGAGCAGTACTTC,CASSFGLAGRYEQYF
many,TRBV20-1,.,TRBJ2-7,TGCAGTGCTAGACGGGACTACGAGCAGTACTTC,CSARRDYEQYF
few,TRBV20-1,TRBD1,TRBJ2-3,TGCAGTGCTAGACTCCCTGAGATGAGGACAGGGGCAGATACGCAGTATTTT,CSARLPEMRTGADTQYF
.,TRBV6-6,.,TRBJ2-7,TGTGCCAGCAGTCACCCGGACTTACCCTACGAGCAGTACTTC,CASSHPDLPYEQYF
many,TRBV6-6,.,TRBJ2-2,TGTGCCAGCAGTTACGCGGCAGGGAGGCTTGGCGGGGAGCTGTTTTTT,CASSYAAGRLGGELFF
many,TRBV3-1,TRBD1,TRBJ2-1,TGTGCCAGCAGCCCACTTAAGCCGGGACAGGTATCCTACAATGAGCAGTTCTTC,CASSPLKPGQVSYNEQFF
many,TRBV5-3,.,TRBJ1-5,TGTGCCAGAAGCCCCGGACACTGGCCCCAGCATTTT,CARSPGHWPQHF
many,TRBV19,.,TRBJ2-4,TGTGCCAGTAGCCCTGAGGAGGTAAACATTCAGTACTTC,CASSPEEVNIQYF
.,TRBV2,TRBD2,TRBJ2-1,TGTGCCAGCAAGTGGACTAGCGACCTCTCCTACAATGAGCAGTTCTTC,CASKWTSDLSYNEQFF
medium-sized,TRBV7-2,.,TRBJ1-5,TGTGCCAGCAGCTTATCATGGAATCAGCCCCAGCATTTT,CASSLSWNQPQHF
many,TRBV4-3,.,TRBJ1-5,TGCGCCAGCAGCCAAGATTGGCAGGGGAATCAGCCCCAGCATTTT,CASSQDWQGNQPQHF
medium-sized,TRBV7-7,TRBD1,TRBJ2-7,TGTGCTAGCAGCTGGGGACAGGGGTACGAGCAGTACTTC,CASSWGQGYEQYF
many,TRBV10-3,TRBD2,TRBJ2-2,TGTGCCATCCGGGGACTAGCGTCGAACACCGGGGAGCTGTTTTTT,CAIRGLASNTGELFF
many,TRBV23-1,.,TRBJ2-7,TGCGCCAGCAGTCAATCGGCTACGGACAGTGAATCCTACGAGCAGTACTTC,CASSQSATDSESYEQYF
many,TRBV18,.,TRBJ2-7,TGTGCCAGCTCACCAGGGCTAGTCAGCTTCCCTAACGAGCAGTACTTC,CASSPGLVSFPNEQYF
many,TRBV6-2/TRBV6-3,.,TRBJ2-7,TGTGCCAGCAGTGCATCCTGGACGGGGGTCCACGAGCAGTACTTC,CASSASWTGVHEQYF
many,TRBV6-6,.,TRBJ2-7,TGTGCCAGCAGTCTAGGGATTAGCAGCATCCACGAGCAGTACTTC,CASSLGISSIHEQYF
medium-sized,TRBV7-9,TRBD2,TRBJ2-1,TGTGCCAGCAGCAAACTAGCGGGAGGGTTGAATGAGCAGTTCTTC,CASSKLAGGLNEQFF
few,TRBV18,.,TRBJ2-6,TGTGCCAGCTCACTAACCGGGCTTACGGGGGCCAACGTCCTGACTTTC,CASSLTGLTGANVLTF
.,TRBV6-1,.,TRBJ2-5,TGTGCCAGCAGTGTACGTTATGAAGGGTCGGAGACCCAGTACTTC,CASSVRYEGSETQYF
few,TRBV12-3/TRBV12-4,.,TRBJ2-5,TGTGCCAGCAGTGGGGGTGGGGAGACCCAGTACTTC,CASSGGGETQYF
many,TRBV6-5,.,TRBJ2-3,TGTGCCAGCAGTTATTTTAGAGAGACAGATACGCAGTATTTT,CASSYFRETDTQYF
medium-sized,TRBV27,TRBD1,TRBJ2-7,TGTGCCAGCAGTTTAGGGACAGGGAGGAGGAACGAGCAGTACTTC,CASSLGTGRRNEQYF
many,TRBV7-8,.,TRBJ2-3,TGTGCCAGCAGTTTCTCCGGGCCCCGCACAGATACGCAGTATTTT,CASSFSGPRTDTQYF
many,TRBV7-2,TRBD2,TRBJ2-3,TGTGCCAGCAGCCCGAGGACTAGCTCTAGCACAGATACGCAGTATTTT,CASSPRTSSSTDTQYF
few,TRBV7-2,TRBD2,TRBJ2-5,TGTGCCAGCAGCCTACGGACTAGCGGGCCCCCCCAGTACTTC,CASSLRTSGPPQYF
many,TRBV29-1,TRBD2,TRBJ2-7,TGCAGCGTTGAAGTTTCGGGCAGGGAGGGTGAGCAGTACTTC,CSVEVSGREGEQYF
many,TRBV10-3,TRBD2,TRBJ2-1,TGTGCCATCAGTGAATTTCCCAGCGGGGGGTCCAATGAGCAGTTCTTC,CAISEFPSGGSNEQFF
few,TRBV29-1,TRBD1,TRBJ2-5,TGCAGCGTTGAATGCCGCCTTGGACAGGGTGGGCAAGAGACCCAGTACTTC,CSVECRLGQGGQETQYF
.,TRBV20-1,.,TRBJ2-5,TGCAGTGCGACGACCCTGGGGGGCCAAGAGACCCAGTACTTC,CSATTLGGQETQYF
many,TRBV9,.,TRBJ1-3,TGTGCCAGCAGCGGCCTGCAGGTTGAAGGGGGAAACACCATATATTTT,CASSGLQVEGGNTIYF
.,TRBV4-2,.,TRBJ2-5,TGTGCCAGCAGCCAAGAGGGGACGGTTAACCAAGAGACCCAGTACTTC,CASSQEGTVNQETQYF
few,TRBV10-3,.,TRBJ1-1,TGTGCCATCAGTGCTGTGGGGGCTAGGGACACTGAAGCTTTCTTT,CAISAVGARDTEAFF
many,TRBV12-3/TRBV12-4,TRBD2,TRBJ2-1,TGTGCCAGCCGAGGCGCGATGCGGGGGGGCCGTTACAATGAGCAGTTCTTC,CASRGAMRGGRYNEQFF
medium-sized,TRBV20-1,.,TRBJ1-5,TGCAGTGCTACGACATCTTTTAATCAGCCCCAGCATTTT,CSATTSFNQPQHF
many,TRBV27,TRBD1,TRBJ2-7,TGTGCCAGCACCCGGGACAGGGAGTCTTACGAGCAGTACTTC,CASTRDRESYEQYF
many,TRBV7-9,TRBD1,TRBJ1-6,TGTGCCAGCAGCTCCACACAGGGGGTCTCTTCACCCCTCCACTTT,CASSSTQGVSSPLHF